This T cell receptor (beta chain) was observed in a study of shared clonotypes between healthy human individuals. Germline CDR1 and CDR2: SGDLS and YYNGEE. The CDR3 is 16 amino acids. Trimming took 0 bases from V and 0 from J, leaving 9 bases between them. A note on this clone: Its antigen is unknown.

Study findings and constraints: Non-shared clonotypes had lower generation probabilities than clonotypes shared by all four sorted-subset donors. In a handful of donors, around 5% of naive CD4 clonotypes appeared in common.

This table comes from immunoSEQ multiplex PCR, and its TCRdb copy is limited to in-frame clones, with some not included. This table has 850,000 to 1,200,000 clones, around 75% appearing once. The specimen was memory CD4+ T cells sorted from blood. Stated subset: CD45RA-negative fraction. The TCR comes from a man aged 18 to 30 in good health. This sequence joins TRBV9 and TRBJ2-2; D unresolved. The CDR3 is CASSVAPWANTGELFF. The CDR3 DNA reads TGTGCCAGCAGCGTAGCCCCCTGGGCGAACACCGGGGAGCTGTTTTTT.